The 6 T cell receptor beta chains below all came from one sample that was sequenced in a study of blood T cell repertoires in COVID-19. Sequencing was performed with immunoSEQ multiplex PCR; in TCRdb, only in-frame clones are kept and a portion is missing. The sample includes roughly 34,000 clones, approximately 85% seen only once; the top ten take over 7.5%. Sequencing was performed on peripheral blood. The origin of the receptors is an elderly man with active COVID-19.

This clone has a single count. The chain recombines TRBV2 with TRBJ2-3; TRBD2 aligns across 8 bases. The length of the CDR3 is 14 residues. In germline, CDR1 is SNHLY, CDR2 FYNNEI. V lost 7 bases to trimming and J lost 0 bases; unmatched junction nucleotides: 3. DNA for the CDR3: TGTGCCAGCACACTAGCGGTGAGCACAGATACGCAGTATTTT. Its protein is CASTLAVSTDTQYF.

The chain recombines TRBV7-2 with TRBJ2-5; 8 bases align to TRBD2. The CDR3 extends over 16 amino acids. CDR1 and CDR2 (germline): SGHTA, FQGNSA. V gave up 1 base and J gave up 4 bases; unmatched junction bases: 8. The CDR3 spells CASSLVGAGGRETQYF. The CDR3 DNA reads as TGTGCCAGCAGCTTAGTCGGCGCGGGGGGTCGAGAGACCCAGTACTTC.

This chain uses TRBV2 with TRBJ2-3; D call uncertain. The CDR3 is made up of 13 amino acids. V dropped 3 bases and J dropped 6 bases, with 10 bases sitting between them. The germline CDR1 and CDR2 sequences are SNHLY and FYNNEI. CDR3 loop: CASSDQRGDTQYF. As DNA, the CDR3 is TGTGCCAGCAGTGATCAGCGTGGGGATACGCAGTATTTT.

In this sample, this clone turned up a few times. The V and J genes are TRBV9 and TRBJ2-7, with TRBD1 matching over 10 bases. Germline CDR1 reads SGDLS; CDR2 reads YYNGEE. V shed 2 bases and J 2 bases; nucleotides not matched to a gene: 4. The CDR3 is 15 amino acids. For the CDR3, the DNA is TGTGCCAGCAGCGTCCAGACAGGGGGCCCCTACGAGCAGTACTTC. Its protein is CASSVQTGGPYEQYF.

This chain connects TRBV6-5 to TRBJ2-1; TRBD1 matches at 12 bases. The V gene end was trimmed by 6 bases and the J gene end by 6 bases; junction bases not matched to a gene: 6. CDR3 length: 15 amino acids. CDR1 is MNHEY, CDR2 SVGAGI, per germline. Written as DNA, the CDR3 is TGTGCCAGCAGACCGGGACAGGGGGCTTTCAATGAGCAGTTCTTC. The encoded protein is CASRPGQGAFNEQFF.

This chain uses TRBV5-4 with TRBJ2-1, with TRBD2 matching over 9 bases. The ends lost 5 bases at V and 6 bases at J; junction bases unmatched: 6. From germline, CDR1 is SGHNT and CDR2 YYREEE (reference sequence). This CDR3 has 14 amino acids. The CDR3 loop reads CASSGGGAFNEQFF. The DNA of the CDR3 is TGTGCCAGCAGTGGCGGGGGGGCGTTCAATGAGCAGTTCTTC.